What follows describes a single T cell receptor (beta chain). Its antigen has not been determined. One end of the junction does not line up with germline, which may come from a read error. The data derive from a study of CD8+CD57+ T cells in acquired aplastic anemia (dated by TCRdb to 2017 to 2018). Broadly, across the study: On average, sorted CD4+ and CD8+ cells yielded around 3.1 ug of extracted DNA, with a range of about 0.19 to 30 ug. For healthy donor samples, the average read count was about 9.9 million for CD4+ cells and 11 million to 14 million for CD8+ cells.

What the research found in general, with its limitations: Some 30 CD8+ CDR3 sequences were found to be shared between patients and controls, but these sequences appeared to be highly expressed in patients and within the immunodominant clones of the patients. No significant difference in CD8+ Simpson's diversity was found between patients and healthy controls (P=0.060).

From the cysteine through the phenylalanine, the CDR3 covers 17 amino acids. Just the 51-base CDR3 DNA is kept, in frame starting at base 1. The germline V gene (reference sequence) specifies DFQATT as CDR1 and SNEGSKA as CDR2. In the study, sorted CD4+ and CD8+ blood T cells from patients with severe aplastic anemia and from healthy subjects underwent deep sequencing of TCR repertoires. Ficoll-Paque density gradient centrifugation was used to isolate peripheral blood mononuclear cells. Before DNA was extracted, CD4+ and CD8+ T cells were sorted using either FACS or magnetic beads. Genomic DNA served as template for TCR beta VDJ combination and CDR3 sequence profiling. An Illumina HiSeq 2000 was used for TCR repertoire sequencing. In the source study's methods: Repertoires were assessed using TRBV/TRBJ rearrangement plots, CDR3 size and DJ length profiles, and Simpson's diversity index. The most abundant DNA sequence in the deep sequencing data was defined as the immunodominant clone. CDR3 amino acid sequences were screened for sharing across subjects and were compared with published repertoires and the VDJdb database. The raw public data were reprocessed by TCRdb itself: fastp quality trimming at Q25, MiXCR clonotype calling, in-frame beta chains only. For every CDR3 protein sequence, its rows merge into one entry that carries the most common genes and DNA. These V and J calls originate from TCRdb's pipeline instead of the authors' own analysis. The sample profile shows approximately 130,000 distinct CDR3 sequences; around 41% of them were found once. Of the sample, 8% to 8.5% is held by the ten largest clones.

Sequencing was carried out using sorted CD4+, CD8+, or CD8+CD57+ T cells (not recorded which) from PBMCs. This sequence uses TRBV20-1 and TRBJ2-4, with the D call perhaps TRBD1 or TRBD2, each one matching 5 bases. The receptor's source is a human donor in good health, serving as a control. The sequenced DNA is TGCAGTGCTAGATCGGCAGGGTGGGACCTATCCAAAAACATTCAGTGCTTC. It specifies CSARSAGWDLSKNIQCF.